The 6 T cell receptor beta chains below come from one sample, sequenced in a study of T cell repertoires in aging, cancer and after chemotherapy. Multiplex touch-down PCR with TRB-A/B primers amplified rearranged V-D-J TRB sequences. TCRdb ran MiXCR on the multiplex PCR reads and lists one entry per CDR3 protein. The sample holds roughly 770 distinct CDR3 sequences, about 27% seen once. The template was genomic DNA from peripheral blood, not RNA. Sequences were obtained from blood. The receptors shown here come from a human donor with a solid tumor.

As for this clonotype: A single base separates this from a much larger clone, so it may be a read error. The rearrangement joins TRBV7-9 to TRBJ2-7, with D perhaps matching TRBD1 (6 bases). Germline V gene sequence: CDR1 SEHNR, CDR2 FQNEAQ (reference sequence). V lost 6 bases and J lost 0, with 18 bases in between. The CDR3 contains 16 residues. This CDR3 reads CASSRDRRSSSYEQYF. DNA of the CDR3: TGTGCCAGCAGTCGAGACAGGCGCTCTTCCTCCTACGAGCAGTACTTC.

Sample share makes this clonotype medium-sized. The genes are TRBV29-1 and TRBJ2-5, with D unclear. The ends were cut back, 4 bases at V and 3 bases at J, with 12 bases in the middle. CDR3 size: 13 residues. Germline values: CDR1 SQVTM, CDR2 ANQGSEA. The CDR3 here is CSVVWAVKETQYF. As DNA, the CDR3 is TGCAGCGTTGTGTGGGCAGTGAAAGAGACCCAGTACTTC.

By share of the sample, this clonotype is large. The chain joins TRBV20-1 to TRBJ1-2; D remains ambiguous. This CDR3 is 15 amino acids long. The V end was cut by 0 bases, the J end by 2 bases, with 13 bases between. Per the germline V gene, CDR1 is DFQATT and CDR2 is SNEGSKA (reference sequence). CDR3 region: CSARDTLRRNYGYTF. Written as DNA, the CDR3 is TGCAGTGCTAGAGATACCCTGAGGAGGAACTATGGCTACACCTTC.

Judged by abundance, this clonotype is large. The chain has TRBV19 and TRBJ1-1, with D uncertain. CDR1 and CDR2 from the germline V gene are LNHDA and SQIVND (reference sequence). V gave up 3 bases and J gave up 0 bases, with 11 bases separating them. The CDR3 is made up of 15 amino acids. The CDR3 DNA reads TGTGCCAGTAGTATTCGTCCAGATATGAACACTGAAGCTTTCTTT. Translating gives CASSIRPDMNTEAFF.

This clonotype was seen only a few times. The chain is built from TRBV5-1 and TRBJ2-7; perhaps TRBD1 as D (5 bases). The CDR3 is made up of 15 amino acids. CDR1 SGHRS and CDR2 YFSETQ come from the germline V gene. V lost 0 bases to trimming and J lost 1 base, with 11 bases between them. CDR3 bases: TGCGCCAGCAGCTTGGACGGACACGTATCCTACGAGCAGTACTTC. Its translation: CASSLDGHVSYEQYF.

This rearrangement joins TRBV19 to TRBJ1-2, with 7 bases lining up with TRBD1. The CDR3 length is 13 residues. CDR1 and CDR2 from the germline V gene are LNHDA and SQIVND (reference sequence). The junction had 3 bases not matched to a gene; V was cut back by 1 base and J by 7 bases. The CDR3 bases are TGTGCCAGTAGTATAGGACAGGGAGTTGGCTACACCTTC. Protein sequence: CASSIGQGVGYTF. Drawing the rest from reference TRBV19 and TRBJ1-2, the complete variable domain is DGGITQSPKYLFRKEGQNVTLSCEQNLNHDAMYWYRQDPGQGLRLIYYSQIVNDFQKGDIAEGYSVSREKKESFPLTVTSAQKNPTAFYLCASSIGQGVGYTFGSGTRLTVV.